These 8 T cell receptor beta chains came from one sample sequenced in a study of T cells in Graves' hyperthyroidism and ophthalmopathy. The CDR3 regions of TCR beta were amplified from RNA transcripts. The HTBI set primed first-round TCR CDR3 RT-PCR. A single record per CDR3 protein comes from TCRdb applying MiXCR to the multiplex PCR reads. The table lists 250,000 to 350,000 distinct CDR3 sequences, over 20% of them singletons, with around 64% in the top ten. The sequencing input was blood. All receptors come from a man in his thirties or forties with Graves' ophthalmopathy.

The gene calls are TRBV6-5 and TRBJ1-2, with D perhaps TRBD1 (5 bases). The CDR3 runs to 16 residues. Germline values: CDR1 MNHEY, CDR2 SVGAGI. The V gene lost 0 bases and the J gene lost 0 bases, with 11 bases spanning the gap. The CDR3 here is CASSYSMGESNYGYTF. The DNA of the CDR3 is TGTGCCAGCAGTTACTCAATGGGGGAATCTAACTATGGCTACACCTTC.

This chain connects TRBV7-3 to TRBJ2-3; TRBD1 matches 7 bases. Germline assignment: CDR1 SGHTA and CDR2 FQGTGA. The CDR3 runs 14 residues. V shed 3 bases and J 4 bases; nucleotides not matched to a gene: 4. CDR3 coding DNA: TGTGCCAGCAGCTTGACAGGGAGACCAGATACGCAGTATTTT. This sequence encodes CASSLTGRPDTQYF.

The sample holds a few counts of this clonotype. The chain carries TRBV19 and TRBJ1-1, with a possible D match to TRBD1 (5 bases). V was cut by 3 bases and J by 1 base, with 9 bases left in between. This CDR3 is built from 14 residues. Per the germline V gene, CDR1 is LNHDA and CDR2 is SQIVND (reference sequence). The CDR3 nucleotides are TGTGCCAGTAGTATCAGGACACCGAACACTGAAGCTTTCTTT. Translating gives CASSIRTPNTEAFF.

V is TRBV15 and J is TRBJ2-1; 7 bases line up with TRBD1. The V gene end was trimmed by 3 bases and the J gene end by 8 bases; junction bases not matched to a gene: 10. This CDR3 has 15 amino acids. The germline gives CDR1 LNHNV, CDR2 YYDKDF (reference sequence). CDR3 region: CATSSDRQGRDEQFF. DNA of the CDR3: TGTGCCACCAGCAGCGACAGACAGGGTCGGGATGAGCAGTTCTTC.

This clonotype was seen a few times. The chain is built from TRBV28 and TRBJ1-4, with 8 bases aligning to TRBD1. J was trimmed by 14 bases and V by 4 bases; bases with no gene match: 9. This CDR3 spans 13 amino acids. Germline loops: CDR1 MDHEN, CDR2 SYDVKM. CDR3 nucleotide sequence: TGTGCCAGCAGTTGGGACAGGCGGTCAGTTCTGTTTTTT. It codes for CASSWDRRSVLFF.

This clonotype has a count of ten or more. The chain combines TRBV5-1 with TRBJ2-3; 9 bases align to TRBD2. Unmatched junction bases numbered 9, after V lost 4 bases and J lost 0 bases. CDR1 is SGHRS, CDR2 YFSETQ, per germline. CDR3 length equals 17 residues. The CDR3 bases are TGCGCCAGCAGCCTGGGACTAGCTGGAGGAAGCACAGATACGCAGTATTTT. The encoded protein is CASSLGLAGGSTDTQYF.

This clonotype was counted ten times or more. The chain combines TRBV30 with TRBJ2-1; 7 bases are a match to TRBD1. V lost 3 bases, J lost 3 bases, and 8 bases stayed unmatched. This CDR3 region has 15 residues. Per the germline V gene, CDR1 is GTSNPN and CDR2 is SVGIG (reference sequence). This chain's CDR3 is CAWRQARGNYNEQFF. DNA for the CDR3: TGTGCCTGGAGGCAGGCCAGGGGGAACTACAATGAGCAGTTCTTC.

This clonotype showed up many times. The chain uses TRBV28 and TRBJ1-2; D uncertain. Trimming removed 3 bases at V and 4 bases at J, with 9 bases between. Germline V lookup: CDR1 MDHEN, CDR2 SYDVKM. This CDR3 has 13 residues. CDR3 loop: CASSLSFSYGYTF. The CDR3 bases are TGTGCCAGCAGTTTGAGCTTCTCCTATGGCTACACCTTC.